A selection of T cell receptor beta chains follows, all from one sample in a study of T-cell memory formation after mild COVID-19. TCRdb recomputed calls from the 5' RACE reads with MiXCR, one row per CDR3 protein. The data show hundreds of thousands of distinct CDR3 sequences, with approximately 15% seen just once and about a fifth held by the top ten. What was sequenced was PBMCs or a T cell subset sorted from them (not recorded which). These receptors came from a man between 18 and 35 years old who had mild COVID-19 (a few samples of this study predate the infection). Cell type and time point are not known. Each CDR3 is given with its conserved first and last residue. Fields, in order: J gene, clone size, V gene, D gene, CDR3 protein, CDR3 DNA. A D gene is named only where the DNA matches it firmly. For some rows the clone size is stated as once, few or many, or as a class when expanded; others skip it.

j_gene: TRBJ2-3
abundance: -
v_gene: TRBV9
d_gene: TRBD2
CDR3aa: CASSYSGGAYGDTQYF
CDR3nt: TGTGCCAGCAGCTATAGCGGGGGGGCCTACGGAGATACGCAGTATTTT

j_gene: TRBJ2-3
abundance: few
v_gene: TRBV11-2
d_gene: -
CDR3aa: CASSLVLFPATDTQYF
CDR3nt: TGTGCCAGCAGCTTGGTACTTTTCCCGGCCACAGATACGCAGTATTTT

j_gene: TRBJ2-6
abundance: once
v_gene: TRBV12-3/TRBV12-4
d_gene: -
CDR3aa: CASNPYSGANVLTF
CDR3nt: TGTGCCAGCAACCCTTACTCTGGGGCCAACGTCCTGACTTTC

j_gene: TRBJ1-1
abundance: -
v_gene: TRBV4-1
d_gene: -
CDR3aa: CASSQWRVNTEAFF
CDR3nt: TGCGCCAGCAGCCAATGGCGGGTGAACACTGAAGCTTTCTTT

j_gene: TRBJ2-2
abundance: -
v_gene: TRBV6-2/TRBV6-3
d_gene: -
CDR3aa: CASKNPGTGELFF
CDR3nt: TGTGCCAGCAAAAATCCTGGCACCGGGGAGCTGTTTTTT

j_gene: TRBJ2-2
abundance: few
v_gene: TRBV20-1
d_gene: TRBD2
CDR3aa: CSARDWGGHGELFF
CDR3nt: TGCAGTGCTAGAGATTGGGGGGGTCACGGGGAGCTGTTTTTT

j_gene: TRBJ1-6
abundance: few
v_gene: TRBV4-1
d_gene: -
CDR3aa: CASSQEGEVWGGSPLHF
CDR3nt: TGCGCCAGCAGCCAAGAGGGCGAGGTCTGGGGGGGTTCACCCCTCCACTTT

j_gene: TRBJ1-1
abundance: -
v_gene: TRBV11-2
d_gene: -
CDR3aa: CASSLGVTAMNTEAFF
CDR3nt: TGTGCCAGCAGCCTAGGGGTGACGGCAATGAACACTGAAGCTTTCTTT

j_gene: TRBJ2-7
abundance: -
v_gene: TRBV6-5
d_gene: -
CDR3aa: CASSRSPRNSYEQYF
CDR3nt: TGTGCCAGCAGCCGAAGTCCCAGAAACTCCTACGAGCAGTACTTC

j_gene: TRBJ2-5
abundance: few
v_gene: TRBV20-1
d_gene: TRBD1
CDR3aa: CSAADRGETQYF
CDR3nt: TGCAGTGCTGCCGACAGGGGGGAGACCCAGTACTTC

j_gene: TRBJ2-1
abundance: few
v_gene: TRBV20-1
d_gene: -
CDR3aa: CSALWGGSYNEQFF
CDR3nt: TGCAGTGCTCTGTGGGGCGGCTCCTACAATGAGCAGTTCTTC

j_gene: TRBJ2-3
abundance: few
v_gene: TRBV7-8
d_gene: TRBD2
CDR3aa: CASSTWTSGVTDTQYF
CDR3nt: TGTGCCAGCAGCACCTGGACTAGCGGGGTCACAGATACGCAGTATTTT

j_gene: TRBJ2-2
abundance: -
v_gene: TRBV7-2
d_gene: TRBD1
CDR3aa: CASSVSRGTGNTGELFF
CDR3nt: TGTGCCAGCAGCGTAAGCCGCGGGACAGGGAACACCGGGGAGCTGTTTTTT

j_gene: TRBJ2-3
abundance: few
v_gene: TRBV7-8
d_gene: TRBD1
CDR3aa: CASSSRPRGGTGGAGADTQYF
CDR3nt: TGTGCCAGCAGCTCCCGTCCGCGGGGGGGGACAGGGGGCGCTGGAGCAGATACGCAGTATTTT

j_gene: TRBJ1-1
abundance: -
v_gene: TRBV9
d_gene: -
CDR3aa: CASSTQVRTEAFF
CDR3nt: TGTGCCAGCAGCACCCAGGTACGCACTGAAGCTTTCTTT

j_gene: TRBJ2-1
abundance: -
v_gene: TRBV6-2/TRBV6-3
d_gene: -
CDR3aa: CASKQADRRSSYNEQFF
CDR3nt: TGTGCCAGCAAACAGGCCGACAGGAGAAGCTCCTACAATGAGCAGTTCTTC

j_gene: TRBJ1-6
abundance: once
v_gene: TRBV5-1
d_gene: -
CDR3aa: CASSFEMRGRGSPLHF
CDR3nt: TGCGCCAGCAGCTTTGAGATGAGGGGTAGGGGTTCACCCCTCCACTTT

j_gene: TRBJ1-2
abundance: -
v_gene: TRBV7-3
d_gene: TRBD1
CDR3aa: CASSPAGGTAINYGYTF
CDR3nt: TGTGCCAGCAGTCCAGCAGGTGGGACAGCCATTAACTATGGCTACACCTTC

j_gene: TRBJ2-1
abundance: few
v_gene: TRBV3-1
d_gene: -
CDR3aa: CASSFLDRYNEQFF
CDR3nt: TGTGCCAGCAGCTTCTTGGACAGATACAATGAGCAGTTCTTC

j_gene: TRBJ1-3
abundance: -
v_gene: TRBV20-1
d_gene: TRBD1
CDR3aa: CSARRTGGGGNTIYF
CDR3nt: TGCAGTGCTAGAAGAACAGGGGGCGGTGGAAACACCATATATTTT

j_gene: TRBJ2-3
abundance: -
v_gene: TRBV28
d_gene: -
CDR3aa: CASSSPGLLVRGYF
CDR3nt: TGTGCCAGCAGTTCTCCCGGACTATTAGTTCGAGGGTATTTT

j_gene: TRBJ1-5
abundance: -
v_gene: TRBV6-5
d_gene: TRBD1
CDR3aa: CASSYLSGTGDQPQHF
CDR3nt: TGTGCCAGCAGTTACCTCTCCGGGACAGGGGATCAGCCCCAGCATTTT

j_gene: TRBJ1-6
abundance: few
v_gene: TRBV7-2
d_gene: -
CDR3aa: CASSFAQGGSPLHF
CDR3nt: TGTGCCAGCAGCTTTGCACAGGGCGGCTCACCCCTCCACTTT

j_gene: TRBJ2-5
abundance: -
v_gene: TRBV6-1
d_gene: -
CDR3aa: CASSEEAAQETQYF
CDR3nt: TGTGCCAGCAGTGAAGAGGCGGCCCAAGAGACCCAGTACTTC

j_gene: TRBJ1-2
abundance: few
v_gene: TRBV7-9
d_gene: -
CDR3aa: CASSLGQPKTGYTF
CDR3nt: TGTGCCAGCAGCTTAGGGCAGCCTAAGACTGGCTACACCTTC

j_gene: TRBJ1-1
abundance: few
v_gene: TRBV4-2
d_gene: -
CDR3aa: CASSQGLLVPEAFF
CDR3nt: TGTGCCAGCAGCCAAGGCCTCCTCGTTCCTGAAGCTTTCTTT

j_gene: TRBJ1-5
abundance: few
v_gene: TRBV5-1
d_gene: -
CDR3aa: CASSVGTENQPQHF
CDR3nt: TGCGCCAGCAGCGTGGGGACCGAGAATCAGCCCCAGCATTTT

j_gene: TRBJ2-1
abundance: -
v_gene: TRBV9
d_gene: TRBD2
CDR3aa: CASSKTSATYNEQFF
CDR3nt: TGTGCCAGCAGCAAGACTAGCGCGACCTACAATGAGCAGTTCTTC